The 21 T cell receptor beta chains listed next were all sequenced from one sample in a study of T cells in Graves' hyperthyroidism and ophthalmopathy. Template material for amplifying TCR beta CDR3 regions consisted of RNA transcripts. When the TCR CDR3 underwent first-round RT-PCR, the HTBI primer set was used. TCRdb passed the multiplex PCR reads through MiXCR, listing each CDR3 protein once. The sample yields around 200,000 distinct CDR3 sequences, around 20% seen once. The sequenced sample was blood. The receptors stem from a man in his forties with Graves' hyperthyroidism.

This rearrangement joins TRBV7-3 to TRBJ2-2, with TRBD2 matching 9 bases. The CDR3 contains 15 residues. Looked up from germline, CDR1 is SGHTA and CDR2 is FQGTGA. The J segment lost 6 bases and the V segment lost 5 bases, leaving 7 bases of the junction unmatched. This CDR3 reads CASSPRRGGAGELFF. The CDR3 bases are TGTGCCAGCAGCCCCCGGCGGGGGGGCGCCGGGGAGCTGTTTTTT.

The genes are TRBV19 and TRBJ1-2; D is unresolved. The CDR3 is 11 residues long. Per the germline V gene, CDR1 is LNHDA and CDR2 is SQIVND (reference sequence). The CDR3 loop is CATMTVYGYTF. The CDR3 DNA reads TGTGCGACCATGACGGTCTATGGCTACACCTTC.

The J gene is TRBJ1-1, the V gene TRBV19; 8 bases are shared with TRBD1. In germline, CDR1 is LNHDA, CDR2 SQIVND (reference sequence). CDR3 length: 13 amino acids. The V gene end was trimmed by 3 bases and the J gene end by 5 bases; junction bases not matched to a gene: 2. The CDR3 sequence is CASSMRQGTEAFF. DNA for the CDR3: TGTGCCAGTAGTATGAGACAGGGGACTGAAGCTTTCTTT. Combining the CDR3 with reference TRBV19 and TRBJ1-1 gives the whole variable domain DGGITQSPKYLFRKEGQNVTLSCEQNLNHDAMYWYRQDPGQGLRLIYYSQIVNDFQKGDIAEGYSVSREKKESFPLTVTSAQKNPTAFYLCASSMRQGTEAFFGQGTRLTVV.

For this clonotype: This may be a read error, as it is one base from a much larger clone. This chain joins TRBV2 and TRBJ2-5, with 10 bases fitting TRBD2. The V gene end was trimmed by 6 bases and the J gene end by 5 bases; junction bases not matched to a gene: 12. Germline CDR1 and CDR2: SNHLY and FYNNEI. This CDR3 contains 16 residues. The CDR3 DNA reads TGTGCCAGCAGCCGGGAGGGAGCGGGGGGGTCGGAGACCCAGTACTTC. It specifies CASSREGAGGSETQYF.

This clonotype was counted ten times or more. The genes are TRBV7-2 and TRBJ1-1, with D hard to call. CDR3 length equals 14 residues. Between the trimmed V and J ends, which lost 5 bases and 2 bases, there was a span of 12 bases. Germline CDR1 is SGHTA and CDR2 is FQGNSA. The CDR3 is CASSASRANTEAFF. In nucleotides, the CDR3 is TGTGCCAGCAGCGCCTCCCGTGCCAACACTGAAGCTTTCTTT. Together with reference TRBV7-2 and TRBJ1-1, the CDR3 gives the full variable domain: GAGVSQSPSNKVTEKGKDVELRCDPISGHTALYWYRQSLGQGLEFLIYFQGNSAPDKSGLPSDRFSAERTGGSVSTLTIQRTQQEDSAVYLCASSASRANTEAFFGQGTRLTVV.

Many counts were recorded for this clonotype. This chain joins TRBV30 and TRBJ1-2; possible D gene TRBD1, 5 bases. Between the trimmed V and J ends, which lost 4 bases and 7 bases, there was a span of 16 bases. CDR3 length: 13 amino acids. CDR1 is GTSNPN and CDR2 is SVGIG in the germline V gene (reference sequence). In DNA, the CDR3 is TGTGCCTGGAACCAGGGAGGGTATGGTGGCTACACCTTC. It codes for CAWNQGGYGGYTF.

This clonotype has ten or more counts. A read error may account for a junction end that differs from germline. The chain employs TRBV9 and TRBJ2-5; 8 nucleotides match TRBD1. Looked up from germline, CDR1 is SGDLS and CDR2 is YYNGEE. This CDR3 spans 14 amino acids. The CDR3 loop is CASSIGTGQGTQYF. CDR3 nucleotide sequence: TGTGCCAGCAGCATCGGGACAGGTCAAGGGACCCAGTACTTC.

This clonotype was seen repeatedly, ten times or more. This chain uses TRBV3-1 with TRBJ1-1; no definite D call. CDR1 and CDR2 from the germline V gene are LGHDT and YNNKEL (reference sequence). The CDR3 extends over 15 amino acids. V shed 4 bases and J shed 0 bases, with 12 bases lying between them. CDR3 in DNA: TGTGCCAGCAGCCCCCCGGGCATCATGAACACTGAAGCTTTCTTT. It codes for CASSPPGIMNTEAFF.

This clonotype came up many times. V usage is TRBV20-1 and J usage is TRBJ2-5; no definite D call. This CDR3 region has 11 residues. The V gene's germline CDR1 is DFQATT and CDR2 SNEGSKA (reference sequence). V was cut by 1 base and J by 4 bases, with 4 bases left in between. As DNA, the CDR3 is TGCAGTGCTAGAGGCGGAGAGACCCAGTACTTC. Amino acid sequence: CSARGGETQYF.

This clonotype has only one observation. The chain combines TRBV7-3 with TRBJ2-5; 11 bases are a match to TRBD2. Losses at the gene ends were 5 bases for V and 4 bases for J; bases not matched to a gene: 9. Germline CDR1 is SGHTA and CDR2 is FQGTGA. There are 16 residues in the CDR3. The CDR3 DNA sequence: TGTGCCAGCAGCCCAGTAGCGGGAGGGCCTGGAGAGACCCAGTACTTC. It yields the protein CASSPVAGGPGETQYF.

This clonotype was picked up many times. This rearrangement joins TRBV2 to TRBJ1-1, with 7 bases fitting TRBD1. Germline lookup yields CDR1 SNHLY and CDR2 FYNNEI. The V gene end was trimmed by 10 bases and the J gene end by 1 base; junction bases not matched to a gene: 6. The CDR3 contains 13 residues. The CDR3 DNA reads as TGTGCCATCCAAGGACAGGCGAACACTGAAGCTTTCTTT. Translation: CAIQGQANTEAFF. Supplemented by reference TRBV2 and TRBJ1-1, the full variable domain reads EPEVTQTPSHQVTQMGQEVILRCVPISNHLYFYWYRQILGQKVEFLVSFYNNEISEKSEIFDDQFSVERPDGSNFTLKIRSTKLEDSAMYFCAIQGQANTEAFFGQGTRLTVV.

The rearrangement links TRBV18 to TRBJ1-5, with D possibly TRBD1 on 5 matching bases. Trimming removed 4 bases at V and 7 bases at J, with 11 bases between. Germline V CDR1 and CDR2: KGHSH, LQKENI. This CDR3 spans 13 amino acids. The CDR3, as DNA: TGTGCCAGCTCACTTCAAGGGGAGCAGCCCCAGCATTTT. Residues: CASSLQGEQPQHF.

The chain employs TRBV7-2 and TRBJ2-2; D call uncertain. V dropped 1 base and J dropped 3 bases, with 9 bases sitting between them. This CDR3 is 15 amino acids long. CDR1 is SGHTA and CDR2 is FQGNSA in the germline V gene. CDR3 bases: TGTGCCAGCAGCTTAGTTAAGTGGTACACCGGGGAGCTGTTTTTT. It codes for CASSLVKWYTGELFF.

This clonotype has ten or more counts. V and J are TRBV30 and TRBJ2-7; 8 positions match TRBD1. Germline V lookup: CDR1 GTSNPN, CDR2 SVGIG (reference sequence). The CDR3 has 12 residues. V dropped 5 bases and J dropped 2; count of bases not matched to a gene: 2. The DNA of the CDR3 is TGTGCCTGGGACAGGGGTCCCTACGAGCAGTACTTC. It specifies CAWDRGPYEQYF. The whole variable domain, filled in from reference TRBV30 and TRBJ2-7, reads SQTIHQWPATLVQPVGSPLSLECTVEGTSNPNLYWYRQAAGRGLQLLFYSVGIGQISSEVPQNLSASRPQDRQFILSSKKLLLSDSGFYLCAWDRGPYEQYFGPGTRLTVT.

This clonotype showed up many times. This chain connects TRBV12-3 or TRBV12-4 to TRBJ2-5; no clear D. Trimming took 2 bases from V and 3 from J, leaving 10 bases between them. The CDR3 length is 14 residues. The CDR3 loop is CASSLRRIKETQYF. In nucleotides, the CDR3 is TGTGCCAGCAGTTTACGGCGGATCAAAGAGACCCAGTACTTC.

This clonotype was counted many times. The genes are TRBV12-3 or TRBV12-4 and TRBJ1-5; D unclear. V gave up 2 bases and J gave up 4 bases, with 21 bases separating them. CDR3 length: 18 residues. CDR3 sequence: CASSLSLLPGVGNQPQHF. In nucleotides, the CDR3 is TGTGCCAGCAGTTTAAGCCTCCTACCCGGTGTGGGGAATCAGCCCCAGCATTTT.

The table lists this clonotype with a few counts. A clone one base away is much larger, so this may be a read error. The chain is built from TRBV27 and TRBJ2-1; no definite D call. Germline V gene sequence: CDR1 MNHEY, CDR2 SMNVEV (reference sequence). The CDR3 extends over 12 amino acids. The CDR3 is CGTRTANDEQFF. DNA for the CDR3: TGTGGAACCCGGACGGCTAACGATGAGCAGTTCTTC.

This rearrangement joins TRBV6-2 or TRBV6-3 to TRBJ1-1; D remains unclear. V lost 0 bases, J lost 4 bases, and 15 bases lay in between. CDR1 is MNHEY and CDR2 is SVGEGT in the germline V gene. The CDR3 is 16 residues long. The chain's CDR3 is CASSYSRTQLITEAFF. The CDR3 DNA follows: TGTGCCAGCAGTTACTCCCGGACTCAGTTGATCACTGAAGCTTTCTTT.

This clonotype was found many times. The gene calls are TRBV4-3 and TRBJ2-3; TRBD1 agrees at 10 bases. CDR1 is LGHNA, CDR2 YSLEER, per germline. With 1 base clipped from V and 4 bases from J, the junction kept 8 bases outside the gene matches. The CDR3 has 17 amino acids. The CDR3 reads CASSQVARTGGADTQYF. In DNA form, the CDR3 reads TGCGCCAGCAGCCAAGTCGCGAGGACAGGGGGTGCAGATACGCAGTATTTT.

The V and J genes are TRBV5-5 and TRBJ2-5; 7 bases align to TRBD1. J was trimmed by 1 base and V by 3 bases; bases with no gene match: 3. CDR1 is SGHKS and CDR2 is YYEKEE in the germline V gene (reference sequence). There are 14 residues in the CDR3. In nucleotides, the CDR3 is TGTGCCAGCAGCTGGGACAGAGCCCAAGAGACCCAGTACTTC. This sequence encodes CASSWDRAQETQYF.

This clonotype was recorded many times. The V call is TRBV2, the J call TRBJ2-3; D is possibly TRBD1 (5 bases). The CDR3 totals 11 residues. V was trimmed by 8 bases and J by 6 bases, leaving 9 bases between them. Germline CDR1 is SNHLY and CDR2 is FYNNEI. CDR3 protein: CASGYRDTQYF. In DNA form, the CDR3 reads TGTGCCAGCGGATACAGGGATACGCAGTATTTT.